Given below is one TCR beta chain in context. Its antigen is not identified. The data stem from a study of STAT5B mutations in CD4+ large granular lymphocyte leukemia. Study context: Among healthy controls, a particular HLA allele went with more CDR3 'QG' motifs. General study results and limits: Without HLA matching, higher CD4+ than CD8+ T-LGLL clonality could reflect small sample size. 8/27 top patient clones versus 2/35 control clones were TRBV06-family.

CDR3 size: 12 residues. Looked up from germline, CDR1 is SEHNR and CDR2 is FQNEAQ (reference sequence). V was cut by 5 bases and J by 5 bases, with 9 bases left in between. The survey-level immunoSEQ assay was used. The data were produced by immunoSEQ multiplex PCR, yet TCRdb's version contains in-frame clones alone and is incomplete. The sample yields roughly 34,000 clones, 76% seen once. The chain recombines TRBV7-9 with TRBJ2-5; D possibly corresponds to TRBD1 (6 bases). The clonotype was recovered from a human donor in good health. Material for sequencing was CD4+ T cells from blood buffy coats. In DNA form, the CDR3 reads TGTGCCAGCAGCCCAAGGGGGGAGACCCAGTACTTC. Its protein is CASSPRGETQYF.